This T cell receptor (beta chain) was observed in a study of blood T cell repertoires in COVID-19. As to this clone: This CDR3 is also generated by other DNA sequences in the sample.

CDR1 MDHEN and CDR2 SYDVKM come from the germline V gene. V dropped 6 bases and J dropped 0 bases, with 7 bases sitting between them. There are 13 residues in the CDR3. Data came from immunoSEQ multiplex PCR; TCRdb stores just in-frame clones and leaves some out. This table has approximately 75,000 clones, 84% appearing once. The TCR was taken from a woman in her forties or fifties with acute or convalescent COVID-19. The chain links TRBV28 to TRBJ2-3; D is uncertain. Material for sequencing was peripheral blood. CDR3 nucleotide sequence: TGTGCCAGCAGCTCCCCCAGCACAGATACGCAGTATTTT. Translation: CASSSPSTDTQYF.